The 7 T cell receptor beta chains below were found in one sample sequenced in a study of T cells in Graves' hyperthyroidism and ophthalmopathy. The CDR3 regions of TCR beta were amplified from RNA transcripts. The HTBI primer set served for first-round RT-PCR of the TCR CDR3. MiXCR was run by TCRdb on the multiplex PCR reads, yielding one entry per CDR3 protein. This sample has roughly 720,000 distinct CDR3 sequences, with approximately 15% found just once. Sample: blood. Receptors originate from a man aged 45-65 years with Graves' hyperthyroidism.

This clonotype was seen only a few times. V gene TRBV10-1 combines with J gene TRBJ1-2; D ambiguous. The ends were cut back, 0 bases at V and 3 bases at J, with 14 bases in the middle. The CDR3 covers 16 residues. Germline V gene data show CDR1 as WNHNN and CDR2 as SYGVQD (reference sequence). The CDR3 region is CASSESTYGDYYGYTF. CDR3 bases: TGCGCCAGCAGTGAGTCTACCTACGGGGATTACTATGGCTACACCTTC.

The genes are TRBV5-4 and TRBJ2-7, with TRBD1 matching over 7 bases. Germline V gene lookup returns CDR1 SGHNT and CDR2 YYREEE (reference sequence). The ends lost 5 bases at V and 5 bases at J; junction bases unmatched: 4. This CDR3 has 12 residues. The CDR3 DNA is TGTGCCAGCAGTCAGACAGGGAACGAGCAGTACTTC. It codes for CASSQTGNEQYF.

The table lists this clonotype with many counts. V usage is TRBV24-1 and J usage is TRBJ2-6; 7 bases are a match to TRBD1. The CDR3 has 21 amino acids. Germline V gene data show CDR1 as KGHDR and CDR2 as SFDVKD. The V gene end was trimmed by 2 bases and the J gene end by 0 bases; junction bases not matched to a gene: 15. The DNA of the CDR3 is TGTGCCACCAGTGATTCCCTCTCGGGGACAGAGAATCCCTCTGGGGCCAACGTCCTGACTTTC. Residues: CATSDSLSGTENPSGANVLTF.

This clonotype was picked up many times. This chain links TRBV7-9 with TRBJ1-1, with TRBD1 identical over 7 bases. V trimming: 2 bases; J trimming: 5 bases; junction bases outside the gene matches: 2. This CDR3 spans 13 amino acids. Germline values: CDR1 SEHNR, CDR2 FQNEAQ (reference sequence). The CDR3 DNA is TGTGCCAGCAGCTTAAACAGGGGAACTGAAGCTTTCTTT. Translation: CASSLNRGTEAFF.

This clonotype was seen many times. The chain carries TRBV4-2 and TRBJ1-1; 7 bases agree with TRBD1. The CDR3 has 15 amino acids. V gave up 4 bases and J gave up 1 base; unmatched junction bases: 6. Germline V gene sequence: CDR1 LGHNA, CDR2 YNFKEQ. The chain's CDR3 is CASSRMGQQNTEAFF. In DNA, the CDR3 is TGTGCCAGCAGCCGGATGGGACAGCAGAACACTGAAGCTTTCTTT.

The chain couples TRBV12-5 to TRBJ1-2; no clear D. The germline CDR1 and CDR2 sequences are LGHNT and FRNRAP. The CDR3 sequence is 13 residues long. Trimming shortened V by 5 bases and J by 8 bases, and 15 bases separated the two germline ends. CDR3 residues: CASGTTAVRGYTF. CDR3 bases: TGTGCTAGTGGTACGACGGCGGTGCGAGGCTACACCTTC. Supplemented by reference TRBV12-5 and TRBJ1-2, the full variable domain reads DARVTQTPRHKVTEMGQEVTMRCQPILGHNTVFWYRQTMMQGLELLAYFRNRAPLDDSGMPKDRFSAEMPDATLATLKIQPSEPRDSAVYFCASGTTAVRGYTFGSGTRLTVV.

This clonotype was seen a handful of times. The V call is TRBV11-2, the J call TRBJ2-1, with 12 bases lining up with TRBD2. V lost 1 base, J lost 2 bases, and 3 bases stayed unmatched. Germline CDR1 SGHAT, CDR2 FQNNGV. The CDR3 is 17 amino acids. CDR3 sequence (DNA): TGTGCCAGCAGCTTAGCTAGCGGGAGGGGGACCTACAATGAGCAGTTCTTC. Encoded protein: CASSLASGRGTYNEQFF.